This T cell receptor (beta chain) appears in the sequencing data of a study of T cell responses to AZD1222 COVID-19 vaccine. Study in general: Analyses pooled second doses at about 4 or about 12 weeks. Study-wide results and caveats: Spike-wide coverage was observed for vaccine-associated CD4 TCRs, with dominant responses at 160-218 and 743-854. White British people made up most donors, females outnumbered males, and clonal diversity was possibly underestimated.

Assay: immunoSEQ multiplex PCR; the TCRdb copy retains only in-frame clones and omits some. The sample has 85,000 to 100,000 clones, about nine tenths seen once. As concerns this clone: The antigen remains unidentified.

The receptor's source is an adult in good health. The sample was peripheral blood, taken on day 0 of AZD1222 vaccination.

The CDR3 protein is CASSPRTMNTEAFF. In DNA form, the CDR3 reads TGTGCCAGCTCACCCAGGACGATGAACACTGAAGCTTTCTTT. The V gene is TRBV18, the J gene TRBJ1-1, with unresolved D. V was shortened by 3 bases and J by 0 bases, with 8 bases between the two germline ends. This CDR3 comprises 14 residues. The germline V gene has CDR1 KGHSH and CDR2 LQKENI.